A selection of T cell receptor beta chains follows, all from one sample in a study of cytomegalovirus exposure and HLA in healthy donors. The table came from immunoSEQ multiplex PCR; TCRdb's copy has only in-frame clones and leaves some out. The sample records about 140,000 clones, 80% being singletons. Sequencing input: PBMCs. Receptor source: a man aged 45 to 65 in good health and CMV-seronegative. CDR3s leave out the opening cysteine and the closing phenylalanine or tryptophan. The D gene is left open where the match is weak.

d_gene,v_gene,j_gene,CDR3aa
NA,TRBV12-5,TRBJ1-1,ASGATANTEAF
NA,TRBV5-1,TRBJ1-1,ASSRQDEAF
NA,TRBV27,TRBJ2-1,ASSFSGSSYNEQF
TRBD2,TRBV10-2,TRBJ2-7,ASRGLAGGSYEQY
NA,TRBV19,TRBJ2-3,ASSTPRRGAFTDTQY
NA,TRBV27,TRBJ2-7,ASSPTVPSYEQY
NA,TRBV11-2,TRBJ1-2,ASSLGGNYGYT
TRBD1,TRBV6-5,TRBJ1-3,ASSQDRGFGNTIY
NA,TRBV28,TRBJ2-5,ASSIQASQETQY
TRBD1,TRBV15,TRBJ1-1,ATSTGQGFDEAF
NA,TRBV4-1,TRBJ1-6,ASSQVTENSPLH
NA,TRBV19,TRBJ1-1,ASTYQGRNTEAF
TRBD1,TRBV7-6,TRBJ2-7,ASSSRTGGGEQY
NA,TRBV9,TRBJ2-5,ASSLGTALGETQY
TRBD2,TRBV4-1,TRBJ2-7,ASSQGLAENYEQY
NA,TRBV2,TRBJ1-1,ASSLGGLNTEAF